This T cell receptor (beta chain) was identified in a study of T cell changes during pregnancy in multiple sclerosis. The repertoire was sequenced with immunoSEQ multiplex PCR; TCRdb's copy has only in-frame clones and lacks some. The table lists some 56,000 clones, 92% of them singletons. The ends were cut back, 1 base at V and 0 bases at J, with 4 bases in the middle. This CDR3 comprises 14 residues. CDR1 is LGHNA and CDR2 is YSLEER in the germline V gene. The material sequenced was peripheral blood, taken in the third trimester of pregnancy. This clonotype was obtained from a female donor in good health, enrolled as a control in a pregnancy study. The chain is built from TRBV4-3 and TRBJ2-1; D unclear. In nucleotides, the CDR3 is TGCGCCAGCAGCCAAGTGGCCTCCTACAATGAGCAGTTCTTC. Translating gives CASSQVASYNEQFF.